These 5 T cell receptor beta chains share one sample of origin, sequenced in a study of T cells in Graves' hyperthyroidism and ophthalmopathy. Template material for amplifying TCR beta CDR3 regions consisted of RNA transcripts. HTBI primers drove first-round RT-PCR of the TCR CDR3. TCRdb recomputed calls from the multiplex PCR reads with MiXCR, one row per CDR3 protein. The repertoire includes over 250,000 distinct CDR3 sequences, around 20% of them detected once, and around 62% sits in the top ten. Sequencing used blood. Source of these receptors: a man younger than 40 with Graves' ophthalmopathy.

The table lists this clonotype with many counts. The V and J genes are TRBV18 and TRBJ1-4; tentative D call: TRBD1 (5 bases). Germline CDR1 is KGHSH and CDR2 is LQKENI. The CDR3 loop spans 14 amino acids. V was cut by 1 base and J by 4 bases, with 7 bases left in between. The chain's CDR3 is CASSPQGSNEKLFF. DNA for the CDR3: TGTGCCAGCTCACCACAGGGGAGTAATGAAAAACTGTTTTTT.

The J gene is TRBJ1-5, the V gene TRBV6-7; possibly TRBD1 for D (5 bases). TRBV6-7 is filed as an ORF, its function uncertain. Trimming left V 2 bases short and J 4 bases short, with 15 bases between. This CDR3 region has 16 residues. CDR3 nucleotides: TGTGCCAGCAGTTACATTCGGGACGGCCCGAATCAGCCCCAGCATTTT. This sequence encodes CASSYIRDGPNQPQHF.

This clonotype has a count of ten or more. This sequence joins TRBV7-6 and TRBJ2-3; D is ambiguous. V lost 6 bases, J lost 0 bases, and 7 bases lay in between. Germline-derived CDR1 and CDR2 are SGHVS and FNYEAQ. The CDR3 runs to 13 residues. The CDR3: CASRPSSTDTQYF. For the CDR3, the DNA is TGTGCCAGCAGACCTAGTAGCACAGATACGCAGTATTTT.

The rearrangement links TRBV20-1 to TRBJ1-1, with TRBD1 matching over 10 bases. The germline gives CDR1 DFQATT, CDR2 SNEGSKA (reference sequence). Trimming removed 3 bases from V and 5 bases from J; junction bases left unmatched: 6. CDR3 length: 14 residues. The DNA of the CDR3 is TGCAGTGCTAGGCGACAGGGGGCAAGGACTGAAGCTTTCTTT. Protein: CSARRQGARTEAFF.

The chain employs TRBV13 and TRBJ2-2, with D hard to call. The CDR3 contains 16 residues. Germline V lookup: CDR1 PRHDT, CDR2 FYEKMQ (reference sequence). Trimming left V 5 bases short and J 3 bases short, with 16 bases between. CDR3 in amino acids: CASSVLQSGDTGELFF. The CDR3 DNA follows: TGTGCCAGCAGCGTCCTACAGAGTGGGGACACCGGGGAGCTGTTTTTT.